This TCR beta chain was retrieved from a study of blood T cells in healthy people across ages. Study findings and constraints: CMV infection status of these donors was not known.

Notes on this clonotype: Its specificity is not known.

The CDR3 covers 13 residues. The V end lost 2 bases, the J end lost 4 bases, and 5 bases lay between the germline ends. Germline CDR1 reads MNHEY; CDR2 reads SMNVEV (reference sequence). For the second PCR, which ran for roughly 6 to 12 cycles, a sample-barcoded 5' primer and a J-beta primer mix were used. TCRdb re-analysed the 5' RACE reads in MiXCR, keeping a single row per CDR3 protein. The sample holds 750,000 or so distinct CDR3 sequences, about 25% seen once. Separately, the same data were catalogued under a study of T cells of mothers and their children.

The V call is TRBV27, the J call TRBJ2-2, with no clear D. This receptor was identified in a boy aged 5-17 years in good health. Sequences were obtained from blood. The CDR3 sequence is CASSLIATGELFF. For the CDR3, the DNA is TGTGCCAGCAGTTTAATCGCCACCGGGGAGCTGTTTTTT.